Presented here are 18 T cell receptor beta chains from one specimen sequenced in a study of spatial heterogeneity in lung cancer. General study points: For expanded intratumoral alpha and beta TCRs, counts tracked tumor mutation counts.

TCRdb called the 5' RACE reads again in MiXCR, with one record for every CDR3 protein. The sample gives around 1,500 distinct CDR3 sequences, approximately 6% of which show up once; over 50% is in the top ten. Stated time point: sample taken at primary tumor resection. Antigen specificity for these receptors is unknown. The sequenced sample was lung tumor tissue, obtained at surgery. These TCRs come from a female donor with early-stage non-small cell lung cancer.

The chain joins TRBV12-3 or TRBV12-4 to TRBJ2-3; the D gene is possibly TRBD1 (5 bases). The CDR3 sequence is 13 residues long. V shed 4 bases and J shed 5 bases, with 10 bases lying between them. The CDR3 here is CASSYSGLDTQYF. CDR3 bases: TGTGCCAGCAGTTACTCAGGGTTAGATACGCAGTATTTT.

This clonotype was seen repeatedly, ten times or more. This chain joins TRBV28 and TRBJ2-7, with TRBD1 matching 10 bases. The V gene's germline CDR1 is MDHEN and CDR2 SYDVKM. The CDR3 runs to 16 residues. The V gene end was trimmed by 4 bases and the J gene end by 6 bases; junction bases not matched to a gene: 12. CDR3 region: CASSSLRGQGTGEQYV. As DNA, the CDR3 is TGTGCCAGCAGTTCCTTAAGGGGACAGGGGACGGGCGAGCAGTACGTC.

This clonotype qualifies as medium-sized. This chain's CDR3 is CASSPAGSTLQETQYF. The CDR3 DNA is TGTGCCAGCTCACCCGCGGGTAGCACCTTACAAGAGACCCAGTACTTC. The V gene is TRBV27, the J gene TRBJ2-5; TRBD2 is a possible D gene (5 bases). Germline values: CDR1 MNHEY, CDR2 SMNVEV (reference sequence). This CDR3 is 16 amino acids long. The V and J ends lost 8 bases and 2 bases respectively, with 21 bases between them.

This clonotype counts as medium-sized. The chain employs TRBV5-8 and TRBJ1-1, with unresolved D. This CDR3 is 12 amino acids long. Trimming stripped 4 bases from V and 6 bases from J, with 10 bases between. The germline CDR1 and CDR2 sequences are SGHTS and YDEGEE. The CDR3 DNA is TGTGCCAGCAGCCCGTGGTTTGCTGAAGCTTTCTTT. Encoded protein: CASSPWFAEAFF.

By share, this clonotype counts as medium-sized. The rearrangement links TRBV24-1 to TRBJ2-2; D might be TRBD2 (5 bases). This CDR3 comprises 15 residues. Germline lookup yields CDR1 KGHDR and CDR2 SFDVKD. V lost 1 base to trimming and J lost 5 bases, with 10 bases between them. CDR3 DNA sequence: TGTGCCACCAGTGATTTCGGCAGAGGGACCGGGGAGCTGTTTTTT. It specifies CATSDFGRGTGELFF.

This clonotype is termed large. The gene calls are TRBV20-1 and TRBJ2-1, with TRBD2 matching over 11 bases. V shed 0 bases, J shed 9 bases, and the junction held 10 bases outside the gene matches. The CDR3 length is 16 residues. Germline CDR1 reads DFQATT; CDR2 reads SNEGSKA (reference sequence). The CDR3 sequence: CSARDMGSGGALEQFF. The CDR3 region has the DNA TGCAGTGCTAGAGATATGGGTAGCGGGGGGGCCCTTGAGCAGTTCTTC.

By share, this clonotype ranks as medium-sized. The chain links TRBV3-1 to TRBJ2-3; TRBD2 matches at 7 bases. This CDR3 contains 15 residues. V was pared by 1 base and J by 1 base, with 2 bases of the junction left unmatched. Germline CDR1 reads LGHDT; CDR2 reads YNNKEL (reference sequence). CDR3 residues: CASSQGSGGTDTQYF. In DNA form, the CDR3 reads TGTGCCAGCAGCCAAGGGAGCGGGGGCACAGATACGCAGTATTTT.

In its sample, this clonotype is medium-sized. This chain uses TRBV27 with TRBJ2-1; 7 positions match TRBD2. Germline V CDR1 and CDR2: MNHEY, SMNVEV (reference sequence). The V segment lost 3 bases and the J segment 8 bases; nucleotides outside the gene matches: 10. The CDR3 covers 15 residues. CDR3 in amino acids: CASSLVREYGDEQFF. The CDR3 coding sequence is TGTGCCAGCAGTTTGGTGCGGGAGTATGGAGATGAGCAGTTCTTC.

This clonotype is medium-sized (0.01 to 0.1%) by share. The chain uses TRBV12-3 or TRBV12-4 and TRBJ2-7, with D maybe TRBD1 (5 bases). The CDR3 has 11 amino acids. V was clipped by 3 bases and J by 6 bases, with 6 bases between them. CDR3 protein: CASSFGAEQYF. The CDR3 region has the DNA TGTGCCAGCAGTTTTGGGGCCGAGCAGTACTTC.

The sample holds many counts of this clonotype. The rearrangement links TRBV7-8 to TRBJ2-4; TRBD2 matches at 12 bases. CDR3 length: 15 residues. Germline lookup yields CDR1 SGHVS and CDR2 FQNEAQ. V shed 1 base and J 9 bases; nucleotides not matched to a gene: 4. CDR3 amino acids: CASSLGSSGGGIQYF. CDR3 DNA sequence: TGTGCCAGCAGCTTAGGGTCTAGCGGGGGGGGCATTCAGTACTTC.

This clonotype counts as medium-sized (0.01 to 0.1%). This chain links TRBV5-6 with TRBJ2-7; D remains ambiguous. Germline V gene lookup returns CDR1 SGHDT and CDR2 YYEEEE. Trimming took off 0 bases at V and 2 bases at J, with 15 bases between the two ends. The CDR3 spans 16 residues. As DNA, the CDR3 is TGTGCCAGCAGCTTGGGTCCAGGCTCCATTGCCTACGAGCAGTACTTC. Translating gives CASSLGPGSIAYEQYF.

In this sample, this clonotype turned up many times. The chain recombines TRBV20-1 with TRBJ2-7; weak D call: TRBD2 (7 bases). The CDR3 extends over 13 amino acids. Germline V CDR1 and CDR2: DFQATT, SNEGSKA (reference sequence). Trimming removed 3 bases at V and 4 bases at J, with 13 bases between. The CDR3 region is CSASSGGAYEQYV. The DNA of the CDR3 is TGCAGTGCTAGTTCGGGGGGCGCTTACGAGCAGTACGTC.

This chain uses TRBV28 with TRBJ1-6; tentatively, D is TRBD1 (5 bases). The V gene's germline CDR1 is MDHEN and CDR2 SYDVKM. Trimming pared 2 bases from V and 10 bases from J, leaving 15 bases between. The CDR3 totals 15 residues. The CDR3 loop is CASSLLVGTSSPLHF. CDR3 nucleotides: TGTGCCAGCAGTTTACTGGTCGGGACGTCGTCACCCCTCCACTTT.

This clonotype is deemed medium-sized. The chain recombines TRBV12-3 or TRBV12-4 with TRBJ2-6; D is unresolved. Trimming pared 2 bases from V and 1 base from J, leaving 6 bases between. The CDR3 runs 15 residues. CDR3 region: CASSLLGSGANVLTF. CDR3 in DNA: TGTGCCAGCAGTTTACTCGGGTCTGGGGCCAACGTCCTGACTTTC.

V and J are TRBV7-9 and TRBJ1-1; 7 bases are a match to TRBD1. This CDR3 is built from 13 residues. V shed 10 bases, J shed 0 bases, and the junction held 5 bases outside the gene matches. In germline, CDR1 is SEHNR, CDR2 FQNEAQ (reference sequence). This CDR3 reads CATETGMNTEAFF. The CDR3 bases are TGTGCCACAGAGACAGGGATGAACACTGAAGCTTTCTTT.

By share, this clonotype counts as medium-sized. V gene TRBV13 combines with J gene TRBJ1-5; D possibly corresponds to TRBD1 (5 bases). The CDR3 totals 15 residues. V lost 4 bases and J 1 base, leaving 11 bases between the germline ends. Germline V gives CDR1 PRHDT, CDR2 FYEKMQ (reference sequence). CDR3 sequence: CASSSGPGSNQPQHF. CDR3 nucleotides: TGTGCCAGCAGCTCGGGACCCGGGAGCAATCAGCCCCAGCATTTT.

By share, this clonotype ranks as medium-sized. This chain links TRBV28 with TRBJ1-2; D unresolved. CDR1 and CDR2 (germline): MDHEN, SYDVKM. Trimming shortened V by 4 bases and J by 2 bases, and 8 bases separated the two germline ends. The CDR3 covers 13 residues. For the CDR3, the DNA is TGTGCCAGCAGTTCCCCCTCCAACTATGGCTACACCTTC. The encoded protein is CASSSPSNYGYTF.

This clonotype is labeled medium-sized. V usage is TRBV7-9 and J usage is TRBJ1-2; D not certain. This CDR3 is built from 14 residues. The V and J ends lost 0 bases and 4 bases respectively, with 9 bases between them. The germline V gene encodes CDR1 SEHNR and CDR2 FQNEAQ (reference sequence). This CDR3 is CASSLASQTYGYTF. CDR3 DNA sequence: TGTGCCAGCAGCTTAGCCTCACAGACCTATGGCTACACCTTC.